This record concerns one T cell receptor (beta chain) sequence. These data belong to a study of blood T cell repertoires in COVID-19. About the research overall: Samples representing acute and convalescent COVID-19 were sourced from the United States, Italy and Spain. Sources were T cells, B-cell-depleted T cells, or PBMCs; the material itself was cDNA or gDNA.

The CDR3 has 16 amino acids. From germline, CDR1 is SGHVS and CDR2 FNYEAQ. The V gene end was trimmed by 1 base and the J gene end by 0 bases; junction bases not matched to a gene: 4. In the original processing: Reference gene primer amplification gave estimated nucleated cell counts. TCRdb's copy holds only in-frame clones and misses some; the assay was immunoSEQ multiplex PCR. The V and J calls and clone size were taken over from that table, and D and trimming were inferred from the DNA. Of tens of thousands of clones in the sample, more than 75% were seen once. The V gene is TRBV7-6, the J gene TRBJ2-5, with TRBD2 identical over 8 bases. The clonotype comes from a human donor in a cohort sampled during active COVID-19. What was sequenced was peripheral blood. The CDR3 DNA reads TGTGCCAGCAGCTTAGGTGTGCGGGGGGACCAAGAGACCCAGTACTTC. This encodes CASSLGVRGDQETQYF.